This T cell receptor beta chain was sequenced during a study of CD8 T cells in ankylosing spondylitis. Findings of the study overall: Prior literature has documented some motif variants in synovial fluid and blood from reactive arthritis. CD8+ cells made up the disease-linked clones, which were relatively rare in peripheral blood. The study identified a TCR beta motif of seven or eight highly homologous variants that appeared characteristic of ankylosing spondylitis blood.

With molecular barcodes, quantitative 5'-RACE was used to make the TCR beta libraries. TCRdb re-called the 5' RACE reads with MiXCR, one entry per CDR3 protein. Of 250,000 to 400,000 distinct CDR3 sequences in the sample, around 10% are singletons; the top ten hold roughly 9.5%. With 6 bases clipped from V and 7 bases from J, the junction kept 18 bases outside the gene matches. Germline-derived CDR1 and CDR2 are DFQATT and SNEGSKA (reference sequence). This CDR3 is 17 amino acids long. This clonotype was counted many times. Its antigen is unknown. V is TRBV20-1 and J is TRBJ1-6, with TRBD1 matching 7 bases. The sequence came from a female donor with ankylosing spondylitis or in good health (not recorded which). Sequencing input: blood, either unsorted or a sorted T cell fraction (not recorded which). CDR3 in DNA: TGCAGTGCGCGGACTAAAGACAGGGATCGGTGGAATTCACCCCTCCACTTT. Its translation is CSARTKDRDRWNSPLHF.